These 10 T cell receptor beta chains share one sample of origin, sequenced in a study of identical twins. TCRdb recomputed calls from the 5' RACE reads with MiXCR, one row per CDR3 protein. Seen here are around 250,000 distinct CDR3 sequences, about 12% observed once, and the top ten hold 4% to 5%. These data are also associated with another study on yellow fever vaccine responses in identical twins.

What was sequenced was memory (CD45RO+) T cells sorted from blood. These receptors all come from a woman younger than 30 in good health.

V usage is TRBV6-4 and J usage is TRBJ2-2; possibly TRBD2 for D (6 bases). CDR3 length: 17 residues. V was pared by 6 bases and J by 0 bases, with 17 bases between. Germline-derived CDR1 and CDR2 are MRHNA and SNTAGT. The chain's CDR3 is CASSASQEGANTGELFF. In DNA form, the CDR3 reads TGTGCCAGCAGCGCATCACAGGAGGGAGCGAACACCGGGGAGCTGTTTTTT.

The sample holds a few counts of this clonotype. DNA of the CDR3: TGTGCCAGCAGTGACGGGGGGTTAGAGACCCAGTACTTC. As protein: CASSDGGLETQYF. The rearrangement links TRBV25-1 to TRBJ2-5, with TRBD2 matching over 7 bases. This CDR3 comprises 13 residues. From germline, CDR1 is MGHDK and CDR2 SYGVNS. V lost 3 bases, J lost 4 bases, and 2 bases stayed unmatched.

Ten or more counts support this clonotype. CDR3: CASKGPYNEQFF. CDR3 sequence (DNA): TGTGCCAGCAAGGGACCATACAATGAGCAGTTCTTC. The chain carries TRBV6-2 or TRBV6-3 and TRBJ2-1; D may be TRBD1 or TRBD2 (5 bases each). The V end lost 7 bases, the J end lost 4 bases, and 8 bases lay between the germline ends. This CDR3 spans 12 amino acids. Germline V CDR1 and CDR2: MNHEY, SVGEGT.

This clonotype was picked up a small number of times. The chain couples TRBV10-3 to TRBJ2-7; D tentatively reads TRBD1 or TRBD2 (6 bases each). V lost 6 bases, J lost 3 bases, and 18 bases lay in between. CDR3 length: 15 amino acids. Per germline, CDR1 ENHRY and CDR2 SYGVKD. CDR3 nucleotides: TGTGCCATCAGGGACACCTTCAAGGGGGGCTACGAGCAGTACTTC. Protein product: CAIRDTFKGGYEQYF.

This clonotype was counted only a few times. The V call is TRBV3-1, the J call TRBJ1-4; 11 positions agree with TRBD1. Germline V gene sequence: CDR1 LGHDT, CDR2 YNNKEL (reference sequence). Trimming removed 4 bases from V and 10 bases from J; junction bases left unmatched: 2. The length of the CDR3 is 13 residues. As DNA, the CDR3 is TGTGCCAGCAGCCGGACAGGGGGCGGAAAACTGTTTTTT. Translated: CASSRTGGGKLFF.

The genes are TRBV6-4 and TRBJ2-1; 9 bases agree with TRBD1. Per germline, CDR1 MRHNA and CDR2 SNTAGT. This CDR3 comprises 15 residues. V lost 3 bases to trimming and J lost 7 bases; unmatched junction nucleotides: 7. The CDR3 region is CASSEGTGLGNEQFF. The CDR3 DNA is TGTGCCAGCAGTGAAGGGACAGGGCTGGGAAATGAGCAGTTCTTC.

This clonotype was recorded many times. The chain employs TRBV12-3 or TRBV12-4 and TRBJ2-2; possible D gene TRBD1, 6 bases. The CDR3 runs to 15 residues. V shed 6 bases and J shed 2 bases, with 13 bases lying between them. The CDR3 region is CASSPLGQNTGELFF. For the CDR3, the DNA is TGTGCCAGCAGCCCTCTGGGACAAAACACCGGGGAGCTGTTTTTT.

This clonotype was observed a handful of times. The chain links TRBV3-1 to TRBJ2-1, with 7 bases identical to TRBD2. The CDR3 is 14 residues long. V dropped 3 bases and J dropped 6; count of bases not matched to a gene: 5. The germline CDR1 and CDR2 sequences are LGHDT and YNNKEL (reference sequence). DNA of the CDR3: TGTGCCAGCAGCCAGCTCCGGGGGGTCAATGAGCAGTTCTTC. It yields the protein CASSQLRGVNEQFF.

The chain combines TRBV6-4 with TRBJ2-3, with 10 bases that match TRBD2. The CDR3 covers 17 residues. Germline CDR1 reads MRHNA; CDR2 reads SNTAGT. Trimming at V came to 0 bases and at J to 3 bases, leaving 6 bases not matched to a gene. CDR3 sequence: CASSDSPSGSWTDTQYF. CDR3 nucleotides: TGTGCCAGCAGTGACTCCCCTAGCGGGAGTTGGACAGATACGCAGTATTTT.

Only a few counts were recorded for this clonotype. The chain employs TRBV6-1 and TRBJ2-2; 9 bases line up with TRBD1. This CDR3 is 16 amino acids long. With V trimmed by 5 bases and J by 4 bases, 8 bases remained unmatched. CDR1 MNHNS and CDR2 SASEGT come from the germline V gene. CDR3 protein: CASSLNGQGSTGELFF. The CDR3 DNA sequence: TGTGCCAGCAGTCTAAATGGACAGGGGAGCACCGGGGAGCTGTTTTTT.